What follows are 25 T cell receptor beta chains derived from one specimen sequenced in a study of T cell repertoires and Cas9 in healthy adults. Produced via immunoSEQ multiplex PCR; TCRdb's table is partial and in-frame only. The profile covers approximately 21,000 clones, with more than 75% appearing a single time and roughly 0.69% taken by the ten largest. The sequencing input was CD4+ effector T cells (CD127+, CD25-, CD137-, CD154-) from PBMCs; culture status not recorded. All receptors derive from a human donor in good health.

The J gene is TRBJ1-5, the V gene TRBV14; D is ambiguous. The germline CDR1 and CDR2 sequences are SGHDN and FVKESK. V was cut by 0 bases and J by 9 bases, with 9 bases left in between. The CDR3 runs 13 residues. In DNA form, the CDR3 reads TGTGCCAGCAGCCAAGATCCCCAGACGCCCCAGCATTTT. Translation: CASSQDPQTPQHF.

The chain couples TRBV18 to TRBJ2-3, with D perhaps matching TRBD2 (6 bases). The CDR3 has 14 residues. Germline V gene sequence: CDR1 KGHSH, CDR2 LQKENI. V lost 2 bases to trimming and J lost 1 base, with 7 bases between them. The DNA of the CDR3 is TGTGCCAGCTCACCAGAGCGGGGCACAGATACGCAGTATTTT. This gives the protein CASSPERGTDTQYF.

The V gene is TRBV4-1, the J gene TRBJ2-6, with D possibly matching TRBD1 (6 bases). The ends were cut back, 4 bases at V and 0 bases at J, with 13 bases in the middle. This CDR3 is 17 amino acids long. The germline V gene has CDR1 MGHRA and CDR2 YSYEKL. The DNA for the CDR3 is TGCGCCAGCAGCCGGACAGCCTCTATCTCTGGGGCCAACGTCCTGACTTTC. This encodes CASSRTASISGANVLTF.

V gene TRBV5-1 combines with J gene TRBJ2-2; 8 bases map to TRBD1. V was pared by 2 bases and J by 4 bases, with 7 bases of the junction left unmatched. CDR1 is SGHRS, CDR2 YFSETQ, per germline. This CDR3 is 16 amino acids long. Written as DNA, the CDR3 is TGCGCCAGCAGCTTCGGGACAGGCTTATTCACCGGGGAGCTGTTTTTT. Protein sequence: CASSFGTGLFTGELFF.

The rearrangement joins TRBV19 to TRBJ2-2, with D perhaps being TRBD1 or TRBD2 (5 bases each). There are 14 residues in the CDR3. Germline lookup yields CDR1 LNHDA and CDR2 SQIVND (reference sequence). Between the trimmed V and J ends, which lost 7 bases and 0 bases, there was a span of 9 bases. The CDR3 DNA sequence: TGTGCCAGTAACGAGGGGACGAACACCGGGGAGCTGTTTTTT. Protein sequence: CASNEGTNTGELFF.

This chain joins TRBV10-3 and TRBJ2-1, with D possibly matching TRBD1 (6 bases). The ends were cut back, 1 base at V and 2 bases at J, with 9 bases in the middle. This CDR3 comprises 15 residues. Germline V lookup: CDR1 ENHRY, CDR2 SYGVKD. Here the CDR3 reads CAISELTGTYNEQFF. The CDR3 coding sequence is TGTGCCATCAGTGAGTTAACAGGGACCTACAATGAGCAGTTCTTC.

This clone was counted once. The chain links TRBV29-1 to TRBJ2-3; 8 nucleotides match TRBD1. The germline gives CDR1 SQVTM, CDR2 ANQGSEA. There are 14 residues in the CDR3. V trimming: 7 bases; J trimming: 1 base; junction bases outside the gene matches: 7. CDR3 residues: CSALTGVGTDTQYF. Here the CDR3 DNA reads TGCAGCGCCCTGACAGGGGTCGGCACAGATACGCAGTATTTT.

The gene calls are TRBV19 and TRBJ1-5; TRBD1 aligns across 12 bases. Germline V CDR1 and CDR2: LNHDA, SQIVND (reference sequence). Losses at the gene ends were 3 bases for V and 1 base for J; bases not matched to a gene: 4. The CDR3 contains 17 residues. CDR3 bases: TGTGCCAGTAGTATTGAGGGACAGGGGGCAAGCAATCAGCCCCAGCATTTT. This sequence encodes CASSIEGQGASNQPQHF.

J is TRBJ2-7 and V is TRBV10-3; weak D call: TRBD2 (6 bases). The J call may be incorrect, as the DNA end agrees better with TRBJ2-1. From germline, CDR1 is ENHRY and CDR2 SYGVKD. The length of the CDR3 is 12 residues. In DNA form, the CDR3 reads TGTGCCATCAGTGAAAGGAGGGATGAGCAGTTCTTC. Its protein product is CAISERRDEQFF.

V is TRBV2 and J is TRBJ2-3, with D possibly matching TRBD1 (8 bases). V shed 6 bases and J shed 0 bases, with 13 bases lying between them. Germline V gives CDR1 SNHLY, CDR2 FYNNEI. The CDR3 length is 15 residues. The CDR3: CASSPQGGSTDTQYF. The CDR3 region has the DNA TGTGCCAGCAGCCCACAGGGGGGGAGCACAGATACGCAGTATTTT.

The gene calls are TRBV11-2 and TRBJ2-3; 10 bases align to TRBD2. V shed 5 bases, J shed 5 bases, and the junction held 7 bases outside the gene matches. CDR1 SGHAT and CDR2 FQNNGV come from the germline V gene. The CDR3 runs to 15 residues. The CDR3 is CASSQSGGAGDTQYF. CDR3 nucleotide sequence: TGTGCCAGCAGCCAAAGCGGGGGGGCAGGAGATACGCAGTATTTT.

V usage is TRBV5-6 and J usage is TRBJ2-2; TRBD1 matches at 10 bases. Germline lookup yields CDR1 SGHDT and CDR2 YYEEEE. The J segment lost 7 bases and the V segment lost 4 bases, leaving 7 bases of the junction unmatched. The CDR3 is 15 amino acids. CDR3 loop: CASSRRQGAGGELFF. CDR3 in DNA: TGTGCCAGCAGCCGAAGACAGGGGGCCGGCGGGGAGCTGTTTTTT.

The J gene is TRBJ2-4, the V gene TRBV11-2, with a weak D call TRBD1 (8 bases). Germline lookup yields CDR1 SGHAT and CDR2 FQNNGV. Trimming left V 5 bases short and J 9 bases short, with 14 bases between. This CDR3 is 13 amino acids long. CDR3 nucleotides: TGTGCCAGCAGCCTGGACAGGGAGGGCATTCAGTACTTC. It encodes CASSLDREGIQYF.

The chain is built from TRBV5-1 and TRBJ1-2; D possibly corresponds to TRBD1 (5 bases). The CDR3 loop spans 14 amino acids. Germline CDR1 is SGHRS and CDR2 is YFSETQ. V lost 3 bases to trimming and J lost 7 bases, with 16 bases between them. CDR3 sequence (DNA): TGCGCCAGCAGCTCCCCGGGACCGATGAGTGGCTACACCTTC. Encoded protein: CASSSPGPMSGYTF.

The chain couples TRBV7-3 to TRBJ2-3; tentatively, D is TRBD2 (6 bases). Trimming removed 3 bases at V and 5 bases at J, with 12 bases between. Germline values: CDR1 SGHTA, CDR2 FQGTGA. There are 14 residues in the CDR3. In DNA form, the CDR3 reads TGTGCCAGCAGCTTGGGCGGGGCCGGAGATACGCAGTATTTT. Its protein product is CASSLGGAGDTQYF.

The chain is built from TRBV2 and TRBJ2-2; 8 positions agree with TRBD2. The J segment lost 7 bases and the V segment lost 5 bases, leaving 9 bases of the junction unmatched. Germline V gene sequence: CDR1 SNHLY, CDR2 FYNNEI. This CDR3 is built from 15 residues. CDR3: CASSISSGFNGELFF. DNA for the CDR3: TGTGCCAGCAGTATCTCTAGCGGGTTTAACGGGGAGCTGTTTTTT.

The CDR3 nucleotides are TGTGCCAGCAGCCAGACACAGGGGGGAGTAGGGCCCCAGCATTTT. It specifies CASSQTQGGVGPQHF. The rearrangement links TRBV11-2 to TRBJ1-5; 8 bases agree with TRBD1. From germline, CDR1 is SGHAT and CDR2 FQNNGV. This CDR3 comprises 15 residues. With V trimmed by 5 bases and J by 9 bases, 12 bases remained unmatched. Based on the CDR3 plus reference TRBV11-2 and TRBJ1-5, the full variable domain is EAGVAQSPRYKIIEKRQSVAFWCNPISGHATLYWYQQILGQGPKLLIQFQNNGVVDDSQLPKDRFSAERLKGVDSTLKIQPAKLEDSAVYLCASSQTQGGVGPQHFGDGTRLSIL.

The CDR3, as DNA: TGCAGCGCCCTCCCTGCGGGAAGGGTGGGCTATGGCTACACCTTC. This codes for CSALPAGRVGYGYTF. V and J are TRBV29-1 and TRBJ1-2; D is uncertain. Germline V CDR1 and CDR2: SQVTM, ANQGSEA. The CDR3 has 15 amino acids. Trimming took off 7 bases at V and 4 bases at J, with 22 bases between the two ends.

The chain combines TRBV20-1 with TRBJ1-5; perhaps TRBD1 as D (5 bases). Germline values: CDR1 DFQATT, CDR2 SNEGSKA (reference sequence). V was trimmed by 6 bases and J by 7 bases, leaving 10 bases between them. The CDR3 runs to 11 residues. CDR3 sequence (DNA): TGCAGTGCAGGAGGGGCCCAGCCCCAGCATTTT. Translated, it gives CSAGGAQPQHF.

J is TRBJ1-2 and V is TRBV9, with TRBD1 identical over 7 bases. CDR3 length: 14 amino acids. CDR1 and CDR2 from the germline V gene are SGDLS and YYNGEE. The V and J ends lost 3 bases and 14 bases, in that order; junction bases with no gene match: 16. The CDR3 loop reads CASSGTGQSTLETF. Here the CDR3 DNA reads TGTGCCAGCAGCGGAACGGGACAGTCAACTCTCGAAACCTTC.

This chain joins TRBV27 and TRBJ1-1, with D possibly matching TRBD1 (5 bases). Germline loops: CDR1 MNHEY, CDR2 SMNVEV (reference sequence). Trimming took 6 bases from V and 5 from J, leaving 7 bases between them. The CDR3 is 11 residues long. The CDR3 is CASREGTEAFF. The CDR3 coding sequence is TGTGCCAGCAGGGAGGGGACTGAAGCTTTCTTT.

The chain carries TRBV2 and TRBJ1-5; D perhaps matches TRBD1 (6 bases). This CDR3 contains 14 residues. Germline values: CDR1 SNHLY, CDR2 FYNNEI. Trimming stripped 4 bases from V and 4 bases from J, with 11 bases between. The CDR3 here is CASSVQGINQPQHF. CDR3 in DNA: TGTGCCAGCAGTGTACAGGGTATTAATCAGCCCCAGCATTTT.

This clone turned up a few times. V and J are TRBV19 and TRBJ2-5; 11 bases agree with TRBD1. The CDR3 totals 16 residues. The V gene's germline CDR1 is LNHDA and CDR2 SQIVND (reference sequence). Trimming at V came to 5 bases and at J to 0 bases, leaving 5 bases not matched to a gene. CDR3 region: CASSLGDRGDQETQYF. Written as DNA, the CDR3 is TGTGCCAGTAGTTTGGGGGACAGGGGGGACCAAGAGACCCAGTACTTC.

The chain is built from TRBV7-3 and TRBJ1-1, with D maybe TRBD1 (5 bases). In germline, CDR1 is SGHTA, CDR2 FQGTGA. CDR3 length: 13 amino acids. Trimming removed 5 bases at V and 1 base at J, with 8 bases between. CDR3 sequence reads: CASSLDRNTEAFF. Here the CDR3 DNA reads TGTGCCAGCAGCCTTGACAGGAACACTGAAGCTTTCTTT.

This chain links TRBV30 with TRBJ2-6, with 7 nucleotides matching TRBD1. There are 17 residues in the CDR3. CDR1 and CDR2 (germline): GTSNPN, SVGIG (reference sequence). V lost 3 bases, J lost 0 bases, and 8 bases stayed unmatched. The DNA of the CDR3 is TGTGCCTGGAGAAGGGGGCGGTCTCGCTCTGGGGCCAACGTCCTGACTTTC. Its translation is CAWRRGRSRSGANVLTF.